The sequence of this TCR beta chain was determined in a study of T cell responses to AZD1222 COVID-19 vaccine. Study-wide findings and caveats: Spike-specific TCR breadth and depth were elevated following two AZD1222 doses.

Second-dose groups at about 4 or about 12 weeks were pooled. The V gene's germline CDR1 is SNHLY and CDR2 FYNNEI. The CDR3 runs 13 residues. V was pared by 1 base and J by 8 bases, with 11 bases between. Clones were sequenced by immunoSEQ multiplex PCR, and TCRdb holds only the in-frame ones, with some missing. The table includes around 140,000 clones, almost 95% detected once. About this clone itself: Antigen: not known.

The TCR comes from an adult who received the AZD1222 COVID-19 vaccine. The chain recombines TRBV2 with TRBJ1-2; TRBD1 is a possible D gene (5 bases). The sample in question was peripheral blood, obtained 28 days after the second AZD1222 dose. CDR3 DNA sequence: TGTGCCAGCAGTGAAGTTCAGGGCTACGGCTACACCTTC. This codes for CASSEVQGYGYTF.